This T cell receptor (beta chain) was captured by sequencing in a study of type 1 regulatory T cells (dated by TCRdb to the early 2020s). Concerning the study at large: An in vitro protocol by which a Tr1-enriched, alloantigen-specific CD4 T cell product named T-allo10 was generated was characterized in the study. T-allo10 was under clinical evaluation in patients with hematological malignancies receiving allogeneic hematopoietic stem cell transplantation.

The sample was run on an Illumina MiSeq. TCRdb trimmed public reads at Q25 via fastp, called clones via MiXCR and kept in-frame beta chains. Records with the same CDR3 protein are collapsed into one entry carrying the most frequent genes and DNA. The sample table lists some 100,000 distinct CDR3 sequences, roughly 30% of them with a count of one. The ten largest clonotypes hold around 2.2% of the sample. Concerning this clonotype itself: Its antigen is unknown. No base quality information exists; no much larger clone differs at one position.

Inclusive of the bounding cysteine and phenylalanine, the CDR3 is 14 residues long. The DNA shown is the 42-base CDR3, in frame from base 1. The germline V gene (reference sequence) yields SGHNT for CDR1 and YYREEE for CDR2. Relative to germline, V is 3 bases shorter and J is 3 bases shorter, with 10 bases between their ends. The chain employs TRBV5-4 and TRBJ2-1, and perhaps TRBD2 as D gene, on 6 matching bases. The sequenced sample consisted of CD4+ T cells, either the whole sample or a sorted fraction (not recorded which). The sequence was obtained from a human donor in good health. The CDR3 is CASSWGDGYNEQFF. Read as DNA, the sequence is TGTGCCAGCAGCTGGGGGGATGGCTACAATGAGCAGTTCTTC.